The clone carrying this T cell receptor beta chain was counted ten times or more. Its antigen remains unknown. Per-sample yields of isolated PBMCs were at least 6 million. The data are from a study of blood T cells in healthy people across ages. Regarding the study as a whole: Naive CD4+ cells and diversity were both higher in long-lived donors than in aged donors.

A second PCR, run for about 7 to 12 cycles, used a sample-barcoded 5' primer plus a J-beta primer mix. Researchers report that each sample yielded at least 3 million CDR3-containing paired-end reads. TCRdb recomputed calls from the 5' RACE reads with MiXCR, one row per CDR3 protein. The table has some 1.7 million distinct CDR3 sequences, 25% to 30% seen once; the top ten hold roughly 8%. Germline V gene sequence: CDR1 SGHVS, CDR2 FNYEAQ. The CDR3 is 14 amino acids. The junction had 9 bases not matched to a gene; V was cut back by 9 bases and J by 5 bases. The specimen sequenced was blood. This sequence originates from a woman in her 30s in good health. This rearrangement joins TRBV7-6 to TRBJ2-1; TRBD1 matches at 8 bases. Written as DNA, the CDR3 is TGTGCCAGTTCCGGCGGCAGGGGGCACAATGAGCAGTTCTTC. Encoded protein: CASSGGRGHNEQFF. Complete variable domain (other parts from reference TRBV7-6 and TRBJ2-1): GAGVSQSPRYKVTKRGQDVALRCDPISGHVSLYWYRQALGQGPEFLTYFNYEAQQDKSGLPNDRFSAERPEGSISTLTIQRTEQRDSAMYRCASSGGRGHNEQFFGPGTRLTVL.